This TCR beta chain was retrieved from a study of response to subunit inactivated influenza vaccine. Study-level results: T cells newly recruited by each seasonal influenza vaccination are few, the authors suggested.

Germline values: CDR1 SGHRS, CDR2 YFSETQ. The CDR3 runs to 17 residues. Germline trimming cut 4 bases from V and 4 bases from J; bases unmatched to any gene: 10. TCRdb re-derived calls from the RT-PCR reads in MiXCR, one entry per CDR3 protein. This sample carries around 530,000 distinct CDR3 sequences, about 15% of them seen once, and the ten largest clones take less than 4%. A remark on this clonotype: Its specificity is not known.

The chain joins TRBV5-1 to TRBJ2-6, with TRBD1 identical over 8 bases. This material consisted of CD4+ T cells sorted from PBMCs, taken less than 30 months after vaccination. This sequence originates from a man in his fifties or sixties who received an inactivated influenza vaccine. The CDR3 coding sequence is TGCGCCAGCAGCCCGGGACAGGCAATGAGGGGGGCCAACGTCCTGACTTTC. Translation gives CASSPGQAMRGANVLTF.